Sequencing of this TCR beta chain was carried out in a study of T cells in Graves' hyperthyroidism and ophthalmopathy. In the study overall: Sampling of peripheral blood happened at initial diagnosis, prior to any treatment.

Participants, patients aged 18 to 65, had newly diagnosed hyperthyroidism with a duration under 2 months. Study outcomes and limitations: Blood also held most thyroid clonotypes expanded beyond 0.001.

This clonotype was seen many times. Its antigen is unknown. The V end was cut by 2 bases, the J end by 6 bases, with 8 bases between. This CDR3 is 12 amino acids long. The germline V gene encodes CDR1 SQVTM and CDR2 ANQGSEA. Amplified TCR beta CDR3 regions derived from RNA transcripts. During a first-round RT-PCR of the TCR CDR3, the HTBI primer set was used. TCRdb redid the calling of the multiplex PCR reads with MiXCR, one entry per CDR3 protein. The sample carries roughly 700,000 distinct CDR3 sequences, around a sixth recorded once. Sequenced input: blood. This rearrangement joins TRBV29-1 to TRBJ2-1; D possibly corresponds to TRBD1 (6 bases). This sequence was found in a middle-aged man with Graves' hyperthyroidism. CDR3 loop: CSVERTANEQFF. CDR3 sequence (DNA): TGCAGCGTTGAAAGGACAGCCAATGAGCAGTTCTTC.